The rows below give T cell receptor beta chains drawn from one sample of a study of shared clonotypes between healthy human individuals. The method was immunoSEQ multiplex PCR; TCRdb's version includes in-frame clones alone and lacks a portion of them. The profile covers some 2 million clones, with 85% to 95% appearing a single time and more than 0.1% taken by the ten largest. The sample was naive CD4+ T cells sorted from blood. The receptors derive from a man in his late teens or twenties in good health. Each CDR3 is given with its conserved first and last residue. A D gene is named only where the DNA matches it firmly. Clone sizes are given selectively: once, few, many, or a class where the clone is expanded.

abundance: -; d_gene: -; j_gene: TRBJ2-1; v_gene: TRBV11-3; CDR3nt: TGTGCCAGCAGCTTATCGAAGAATGAGCAGTTCTTC; CDR3aa: CASSLSKNEQFF
abundance: -; d_gene: -; j_gene: TRBJ1-5; v_gene: TRBV7-2; CDR3nt: TGTGCCAGCAGCTTAGAGGGCCATCAGCCCCAGCATTTT; CDR3aa: CASSLEGHQPQHF
abundance: -; d_gene: -; j_gene: TRBJ2-1; v_gene: TRBV18; CDR3nt: TGCGCCAGCTCACCACTCCACGTGAATGAGCAGTTCTTC; CDR3aa: CASSPLHVNEQFF
abundance: -; d_gene: TRBD1; j_gene: TRBJ2-7; v_gene: TRBV27; CDR3nt: TGTGCCAGCAGTTTATTAAGGGGGCGGGTTGTGGAGCAGTACTTC; CDR3aa: CASSLLRGRVVEQYF
abundance: -; d_gene: -; j_gene: TRBJ2-5; v_gene: TRBV28; CDR3nt: TGTGCCAGCACTACCTCGATCCCCCTAGACCAAGAGACCCAGTACTTC; CDR3aa: CASTTSIPLDQETQYF
abundance: -; d_gene: TRBD2; j_gene: TRBJ2-7; v_gene: TRBV5-6; CDR3nt: TGTGCCAGCAGCTTCTTTAGCGGGGGGGCCGAGCAGTACTTC; CDR3aa: CASSFFSGGAEQYF
abundance: -; d_gene: -; j_gene: TRBJ1-2; v_gene: TRBV5-4; CDR3nt: TGTGCCAGCAGGCCCCCAGGGGATAACTATGGCTACACCTTC; CDR3aa: CASRPPGDNYGYTF
abundance: -; d_gene: -; j_gene: TRBJ1-2; v_gene: TRBV19; CDR3nt: TGTGCCAGTAGTACCCCCGGACAGCAAGGGAGAGGCTACACCTTC; CDR3aa: CASSTPGQQGRGYTF
abundance: -; d_gene: TRBD1; j_gene: TRBJ2-1; v_gene: TRBV14; CDR3nt: TGTGCCAGCAGCCGGCCGGGACAGGGTAGCTTCGGGCAGTTCTTC; CDR3aa: CASSRPGQGSFGQFF
abundance: -; d_gene: -; j_gene: TRBJ2-3; v_gene: TRBV5-1; CDR3nt: TGCGCCAGCACCTTGTCCGGAGCCACAGATACGCAGTATTTT; CDR3aa: CASTLSGATDTQYF
abundance: -; d_gene: -; j_gene: TRBJ2-3; v_gene: TRBV18; CDR3nt: TGTGCCAGCTCACCACTTACAAGCACAGATACGCAGTATTTT; CDR3aa: CASSPLTSTDTQYF
abundance: -; d_gene: -; j_gene: TRBJ1-2; v_gene: TRBV7-9; CDR3nt: TGTGCCAGCATCTCGATCCAAGCTTATGGCTACACCTTC; CDR3aa: CASISIQAYGYTF
abundance: many; d_gene: -; j_gene: TRBJ1-1; v_gene: TRBV19; CDR3nt: TGTGCCAGTAGTCCGGGACAACGGAACACTGAAGCTTTCTTT; CDR3aa: CASSPGQRNTEAFF
abundance: -; d_gene: -; j_gene: TRBJ2-7; v_gene: TRBV27; CDR3nt: TGTGCCAGCGCCTACAGGGAGGGGTACGAGCAGTACTTC; CDR3aa: CASAYREGYEQYF
abundance: -; d_gene: TRBD2; j_gene: TRBJ2-1; v_gene: TRBV9; CDR3nt: TGTGCCAGCAGCTCCCCGGGGGGACCAAGGTACAATGAGCAGTTCTTC; CDR3aa: CASSSPGGPRYNEQFF
abundance: -; d_gene: -; j_gene: TRBJ1-6; v_gene: TRBV9; CDR3nt: TGTGCCAGCAGCGTAGGGTTAGGGGCACTCGATAATTCACCCCTCCACTTT; CDR3aa: CASSVGLGALDNSPLHF
abundance: -; d_gene: -; j_gene: TRBJ1-3; v_gene: TRBV28; CDR3nt: TGTGCCAGCAGTCAGCCAGGGCCCGGAAACACCATATATTTT; CDR3aa: CASSQPGPGNTIYF
abundance: -; d_gene: TRBD1; j_gene: TRBJ2-5; v_gene: TRBV7-2; CDR3nt: TGTGCCAGCAGCCCTGACAGGGGACGAGAAGAGACCCAGTACTTC; CDR3aa: CASSPDRGREETQYF
abundance: -; d_gene: TRBD2; j_gene: TRBJ2-5; v_gene: TRBV10-3; CDR3nt: TGTGCCATCAGTATAGCGGGAGAGACCCAGTACTTC; CDR3aa: CAISIAGETQYF
abundance: once; d_gene: -; j_gene: TRBJ2-1; v_gene: TRBV5-1; CDR3nt: TGCGCCAGCAGCGGATCCGGGATTAACAATGAGCAGTTCTTC; CDR3aa: CASSGSGINNEQFF
abundance: -; d_gene: TRBD2; j_gene: TRBJ2-3; v_gene: TRBV5-1; CDR3nt: TGCGCCAGCAGCCCGACACTAGCGGGAGGGACAGATACGCAGTATTTT; CDR3aa: CASSPTLAGGTDTQYF
abundance: -; d_gene: TRBD2; j_gene: TRBJ2-1; v_gene: TRBV18; CDR3nt: TGTGCCAGCTCACCCCCGGGACTAGCGATCTACAATGAGCAGTTCTTC; CDR3aa: CASSPPGLAIYNEQFF
abundance: -; d_gene: -; j_gene: TRBJ1-5; v_gene: TRBV19; CDR3nt: TGTGCCAGTGTAAACAATCAGCCCCAGCATTTT; CDR3aa: CASVNNQPQHF
abundance: -; d_gene: -; j_gene: TRBJ2-3; v_gene: TRBV10-3; CDR3nt: TGTGCCACCGCCAGTGACGCAGATACGCAGTATTTT; CDR3aa: CATASDADTQYF
abundance: -; d_gene: TRBD2; j_gene: TRBJ2-3; v_gene: TRBV5-1; CDR3nt: TGCGCCAGCAGCTTGACTAGCGGCACAGATACGCAGTATTTT; CDR3aa: CASSLTSGTDTQYF
abundance: -; d_gene: -; j_gene: TRBJ2-5; v_gene: TRBV6-5; CDR3nt: TGTGCCAGCAGTTACGTATCGGGGGCGGGGGAGACCCAGTACTTC; CDR3aa: CASSYVSGAGETQYF
abundance: -; d_gene: -; j_gene: TRBJ1-6; v_gene: TRBV6-6; CDR3nt: TGTGCCAGCAGTTTTGGGGGCCACGGGTCACCCCTCCACTTT; CDR3aa: CASSFGGHGSPLHF
abundance: -; d_gene: -; j_gene: TRBJ2-5; v_gene: TRBV28; CDR3nt: TGTGCCAGCAGTTTGGCGGGGCCCCAAACGGCCCAGTACTTC; CDR3aa: CASSLAGPQTAQYF
abundance: -; d_gene: -; j_gene: TRBJ1-5; v_gene: TRBV7-3; CDR3nt: TGTGCCAGCAGCTTTGAGATCAATCAGCCCCAGCATTTT; CDR3aa: CASSFEINQPQHF